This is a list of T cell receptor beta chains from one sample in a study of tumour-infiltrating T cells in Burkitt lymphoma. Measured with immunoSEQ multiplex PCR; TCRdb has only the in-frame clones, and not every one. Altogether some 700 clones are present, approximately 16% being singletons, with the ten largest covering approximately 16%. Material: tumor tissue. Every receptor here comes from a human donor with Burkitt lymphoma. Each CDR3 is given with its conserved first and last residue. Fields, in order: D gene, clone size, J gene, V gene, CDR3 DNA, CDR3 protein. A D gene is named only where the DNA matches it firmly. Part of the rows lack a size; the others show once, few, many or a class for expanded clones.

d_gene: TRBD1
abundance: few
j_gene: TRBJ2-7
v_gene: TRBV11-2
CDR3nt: TGTGCCAGCAGCTCCGGGACAGATTCCTACGAGCAGTACTTC
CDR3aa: CASSSGTDSYEQYF

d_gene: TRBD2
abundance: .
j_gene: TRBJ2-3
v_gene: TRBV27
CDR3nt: TGTGCCAGCCCCCTCGCGGGGGGACACACAGATACGCAGTATTTT
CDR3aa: CASPLAGGHTDTQYF

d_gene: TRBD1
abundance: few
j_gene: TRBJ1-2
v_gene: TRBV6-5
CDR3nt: TGTGCCATCAGAGACAGGGACTATGGCTACACCTTC
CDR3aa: CAIRDRDYGYTF

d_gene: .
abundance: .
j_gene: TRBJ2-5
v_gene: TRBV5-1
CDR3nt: TGCGCCAGCAGCTTGGGAGGGCCGGGAGAGACCCAGTACTTC
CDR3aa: CASSLGGPGETQYF

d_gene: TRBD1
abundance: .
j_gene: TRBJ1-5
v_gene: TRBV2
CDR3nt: TGTGCCAGCAGTCTACAGGGGGTGGGGCAGCCCCAGCATTTT
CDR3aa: CASSLQGVGQPQHF

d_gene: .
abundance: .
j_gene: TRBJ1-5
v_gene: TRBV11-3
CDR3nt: TGTGCCAGCAGCTTAGTAGGGACTGAAGAGAATCAGCCCCAGCATTTT
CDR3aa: CASSLVGTEENQPQHF

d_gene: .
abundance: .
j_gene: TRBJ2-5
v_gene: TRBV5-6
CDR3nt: TGTGCCAGCAGCTTGATCGGGACGGGATTTGGGGACCAGTACTTC
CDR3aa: CASSLIGTGFGDQYF

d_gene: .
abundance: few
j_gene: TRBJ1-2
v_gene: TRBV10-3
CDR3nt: TGTGCCATCAGTCCCGCATCCAGGGATGGCTACACCTTC
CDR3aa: CAISPASRDGYTF

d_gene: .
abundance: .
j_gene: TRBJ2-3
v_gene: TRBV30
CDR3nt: TGTGCCTGGAGTCTCCTAGACACAGATACGCAGTATTTT
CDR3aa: CAWSLLDTDTQYF

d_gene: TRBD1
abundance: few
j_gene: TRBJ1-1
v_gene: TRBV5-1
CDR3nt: TGCGCCAGCAGTCACAGGGGCGCTGAAGCTTTCTTT
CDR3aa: CASSHRGAEAFF

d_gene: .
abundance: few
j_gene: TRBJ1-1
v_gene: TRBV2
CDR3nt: TGTGCCAGCATTTCGCTTCTTGTGGGGGACACTGAAGCTTTCTTT
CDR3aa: CASISLLVGDTEAFF

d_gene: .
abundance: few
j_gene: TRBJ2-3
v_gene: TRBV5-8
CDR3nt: TGTGCCAGCAGCTCGCTGGAGGGGGGGGCGACAGATACGCAGTATTTT
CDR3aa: CASSSLEGGATDTQYF

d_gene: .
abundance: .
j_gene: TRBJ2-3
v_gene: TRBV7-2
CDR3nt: TGTGCCAGCAGCTTGACTCCACAGGATACGCAGTATTTT
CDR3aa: CASSLTPQDTQYF

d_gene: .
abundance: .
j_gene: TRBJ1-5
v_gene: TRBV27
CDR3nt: TGTGCCAGCAGTAGTTATTCCCCCTTCGCAGGGAATAGCAATCAGCCCCAGCATTTT
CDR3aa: CASSSYSPFAGNSNQPQHF

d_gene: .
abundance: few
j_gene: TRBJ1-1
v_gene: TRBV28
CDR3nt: TGTGCCAGCAGCCAAATTCGGGGAATGAACACTGAAGCTTTCTTT
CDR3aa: CASSQIRGMNTEAFF

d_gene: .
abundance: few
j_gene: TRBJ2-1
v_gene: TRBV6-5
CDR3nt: TGTGCCAGCAGTTACGGAGGGGGGAGCTCCTACAATGAGCAGTTCTTC
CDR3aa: CASSYGGGSSYNEQFF

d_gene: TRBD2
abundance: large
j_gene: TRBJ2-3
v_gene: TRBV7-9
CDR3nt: TGTGCCAGCAGCTCCGGGGAGGGTGGGACTAGCGATACGCAGTATTTT
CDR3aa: CASSSGEGGTSDTQYF

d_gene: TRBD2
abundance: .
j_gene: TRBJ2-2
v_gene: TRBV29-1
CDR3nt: TGCAGCGTTGCAGCGGGGCCTTACACCGGGGAGCTGTTTTTT
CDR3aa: CSVAAGPYTGELFF

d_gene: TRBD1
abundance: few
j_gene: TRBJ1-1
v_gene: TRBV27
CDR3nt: TGTGCCAGCAGTTGGGACAGGGGCACTGAAGCTTTCTTT
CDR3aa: CASSWDRGTEAFF

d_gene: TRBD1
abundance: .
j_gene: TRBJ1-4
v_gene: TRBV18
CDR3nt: TGTGCCAGCTCGCCGGGACAGGGAATCGAAAAACTGTTTTTT
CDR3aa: CASSPGQGIEKLFF

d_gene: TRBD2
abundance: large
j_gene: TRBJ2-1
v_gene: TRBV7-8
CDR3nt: TGTGCCAGCAGCTCCGGACTAGCGGGGGCCCCTGAGTTCTTC
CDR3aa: CASSSGLAGAPEFF

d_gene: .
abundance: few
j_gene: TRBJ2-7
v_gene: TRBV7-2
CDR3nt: TGTGCCAGCAGCTTCTCAACGGGACACATCAACTACGAGCAGTACTTC
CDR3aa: CASSFSTGHINYEQYF

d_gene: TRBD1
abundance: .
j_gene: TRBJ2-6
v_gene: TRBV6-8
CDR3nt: TGTGCCAGCAGTTACTCCGGGACAGGGGGCGCCGGGGCCAACGTCCTGACTTTT
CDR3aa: CASSYSGTGGAGANVLTF

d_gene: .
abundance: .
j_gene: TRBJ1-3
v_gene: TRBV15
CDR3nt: TGTGCCACCAGCAGAGATATGGCTAAGCCTGGAAACACCATATATTTT
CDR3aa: CATSRDMAKPGNTIYF

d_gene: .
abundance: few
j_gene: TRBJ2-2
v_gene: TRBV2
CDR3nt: TGTGCCAGCAGTGCCCAGGGAGGCACCGGGGAGCTGTTTTTT
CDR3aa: CASSAQGGTGELFF

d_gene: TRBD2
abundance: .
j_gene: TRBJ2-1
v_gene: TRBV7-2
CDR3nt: TGTGCCAGCAGCTTAGGCCTAGCGGGCAATGAGCAGTTCTTC
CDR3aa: CASSLGLAGNEQFF

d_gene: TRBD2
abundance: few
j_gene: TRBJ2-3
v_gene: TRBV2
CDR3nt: TGTGCCAGCAGTGAACGGGAGGGGGGGCGCACAGATACGCAGTATTTT
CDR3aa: CASSEREGGRTDTQYF

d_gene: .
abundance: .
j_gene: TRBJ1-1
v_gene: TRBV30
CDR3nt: TGTGCCTGGGGACGGCAGATGGAAGCTTTCTTT
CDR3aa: CAWGRQMEAFF

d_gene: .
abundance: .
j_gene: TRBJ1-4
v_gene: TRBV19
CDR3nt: TGTGCCATTACACGGTGGTCGGGCGGAAAACTGTTTTTT
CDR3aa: CAITRWSGGKLFF

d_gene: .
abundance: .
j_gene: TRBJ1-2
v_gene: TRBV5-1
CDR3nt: TGCGCCAGCAGCTTGGCCGTGACTAACTATGGCTACACCTTC
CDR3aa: CASSLAVTNYGYTF

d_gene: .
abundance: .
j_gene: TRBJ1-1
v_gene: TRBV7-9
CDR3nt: TGTGCCAGCAGCGACCGAATAGGGGTATCCGGAACTGAAGCTTTCTTT
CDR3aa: CASSDRIGVSGTEAFF

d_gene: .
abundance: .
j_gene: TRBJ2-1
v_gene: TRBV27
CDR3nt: TGTGCCAGCAGTTTGCAGGGGCAGTACAATGAGCAGTTCTTC
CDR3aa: CASSLQGQYNEQFF

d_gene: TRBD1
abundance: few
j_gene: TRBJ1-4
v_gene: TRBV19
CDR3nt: TGTGCCAGTAGTCCGCGACAGGGGGGAAATGAAAAACTGTTTTTT
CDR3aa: CASSPRQGGNEKLFF

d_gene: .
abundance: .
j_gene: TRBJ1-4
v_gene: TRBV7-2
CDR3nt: TGTGCCAGCAGCTTAGGTCTGGGAAGGGGAACTAATGAAAAACTGTTTTTT
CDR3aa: CASSLGLGRGTNEKLFF

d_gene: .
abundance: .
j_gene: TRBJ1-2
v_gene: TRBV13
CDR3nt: TGTGCCAGCAGCTTAGGCCTCGGAGGGGCCTATGGCTACACCTTC
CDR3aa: CASSLGLGGAYGYTF

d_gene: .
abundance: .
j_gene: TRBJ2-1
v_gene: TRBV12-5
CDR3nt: TGTGCTAGTCCCTGCGGCAGGCGGGACCTCGGTGAGCAGTTCTTC
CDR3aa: CASPCGRRDLGEQFF

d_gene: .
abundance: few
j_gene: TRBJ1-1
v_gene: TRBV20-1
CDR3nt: TGCAGTGGAGCCACGAACACTGAAGCTTTCTTT
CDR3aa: CSGATNTEAFF

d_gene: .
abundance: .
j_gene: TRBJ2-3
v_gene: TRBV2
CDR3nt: TGTGCCAGCAGTGATGGGGGGCCGATCACAGATACGCAGTATTTT
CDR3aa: CASSDGGPITDTQYF

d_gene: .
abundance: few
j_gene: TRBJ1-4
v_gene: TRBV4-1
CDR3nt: TGCGCCAGCAGCCAAGGTGCAGGGACATGGTCACTGTTTTTT
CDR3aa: CASSQGAGTWSLFF

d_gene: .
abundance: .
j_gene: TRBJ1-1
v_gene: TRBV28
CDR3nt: TGTGCCAGCGGAACCCCCCCTATCGCCGCTTTCTTT
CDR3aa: CASGTPPIAAFF

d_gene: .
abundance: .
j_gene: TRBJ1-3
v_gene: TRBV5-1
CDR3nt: TGCGCCAGCAGCTTCGGGGACGGCTCTGGAAACACCATATATTTT
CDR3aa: CASSFGDGSGNTIYF

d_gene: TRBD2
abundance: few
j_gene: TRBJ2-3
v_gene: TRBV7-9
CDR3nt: TGTGCCAGCAGCGACGGGACTAGCGGGGGGAGCACAGATACGCAGTATTTT
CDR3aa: CASSDGTSGGSTDTQYF

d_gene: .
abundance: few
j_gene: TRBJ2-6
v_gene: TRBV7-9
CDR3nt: TGTGCCAGCAGCTTAGCTTTTGGCTCTGGGGCCAACGTCCTGACTTTC
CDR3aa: CASSLAFGSGANVLTF

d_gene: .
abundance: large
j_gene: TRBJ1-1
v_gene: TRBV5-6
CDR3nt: TGTGCCAGCAGCCGGGAAGGGAGGGAAGGAGCTTTCTTT
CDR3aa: CASSREGREGAFF

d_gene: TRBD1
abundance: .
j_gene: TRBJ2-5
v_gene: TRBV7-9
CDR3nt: TGTGCCAGCAGCTGGACAGGGGGTGAAGAGACCCAGTACTTC
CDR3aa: CASSWTGGEETQYF

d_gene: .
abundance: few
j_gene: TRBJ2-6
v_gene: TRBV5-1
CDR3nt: TGCGCCAGCAGCTTGGGGGGCTCTGGGGCCAACGTCCTGACTTTC
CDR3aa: CASSLGGSGANVLTF

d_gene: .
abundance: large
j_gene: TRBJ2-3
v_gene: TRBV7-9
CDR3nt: TGTGCCAGCAGCTTAGGAGAGGGCGGGAGCACAGATACGCAGTATTTT
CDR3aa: CASSLGEGGSTDTQYF

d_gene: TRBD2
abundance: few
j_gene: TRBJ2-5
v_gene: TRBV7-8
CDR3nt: TGTGCCAGCAGCTTAGGGGCGGGGGAGAAAGAGACCCAGTACTTC
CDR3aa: CASSLGAGEKETQYF